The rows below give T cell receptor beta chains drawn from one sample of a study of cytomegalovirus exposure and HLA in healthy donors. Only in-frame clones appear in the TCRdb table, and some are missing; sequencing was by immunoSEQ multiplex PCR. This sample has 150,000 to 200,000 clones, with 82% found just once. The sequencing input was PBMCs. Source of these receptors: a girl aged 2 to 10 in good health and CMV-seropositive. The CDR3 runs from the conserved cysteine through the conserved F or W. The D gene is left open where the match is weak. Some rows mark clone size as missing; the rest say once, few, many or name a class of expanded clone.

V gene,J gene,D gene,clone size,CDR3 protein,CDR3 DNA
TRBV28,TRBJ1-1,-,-,CASRALGEAFF,TGTGCCAGCAGAGCTCTCGGTGAAGCTTTCTTT
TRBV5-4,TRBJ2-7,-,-,CASSLGGAGPYEQYF,TGTGCCAGCAGCTTGGGCGGGGCCGGACCCTACGAGCAGTACTTC
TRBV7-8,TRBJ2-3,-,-,CASSLGAGATDTQYF,TGTGCCAGCAGCTTAGGAGCTGGGGCTACAGATACGCAGTATTTT
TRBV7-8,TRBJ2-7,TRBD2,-,CASSLEAGAYEQYF,TGTGCCAGCAGCTTAGAAGCGGGAGCTTACGAGCAGTACTTC
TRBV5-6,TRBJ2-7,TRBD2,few,CASSPGLAGGSLYEQYF,TGTGCCAGCAGCCCGGGACTAGCGGGGGGCAGTCTCTACGAGCAGTACTTC
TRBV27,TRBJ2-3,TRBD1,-,CASSRLDRVTDTQYF,TGTGCCAGCAGCCGACTGGACAGGGTCACAGATACGCAGTATTTT
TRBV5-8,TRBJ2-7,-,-,CASSLDGGSNYEQYF,TGTGCCAGCAGCTTGGATGGAGGGAGTAACTACGAGCAGTACTTC
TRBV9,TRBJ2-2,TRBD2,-,CASRSGTSGSAGELFF,TGTGCCAGCAGGTCCGGGACTAGCGGGAGTGCCGGGGAGCTGTTTTTT
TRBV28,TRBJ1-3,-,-,CAILQSSGNTIYF,TGTGCCATCCTACAGAGCTCTGGAAACACCATATATTTT
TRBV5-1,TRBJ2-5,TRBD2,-,CASSPTQAGTRKTQYF,TGCGCCAGCAGCCCCACCCAAGCGGGAACGAGGAAGACCCAGTACTTC
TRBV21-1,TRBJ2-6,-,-,CASSKTWTGGSGANVLTF,TGTGCCAGCAGCAAAACCTGGACAGGGGGCTCTGGGGCCAACGTCCTGACTTTC
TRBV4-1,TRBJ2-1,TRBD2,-,CASSPGLAVRMGNEQFF,TGCGCCAGCAGCCCGGGACTAGCGGTCCGTATGGGCAATGAGCAGTTCTTC
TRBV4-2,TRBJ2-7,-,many,CASSQDSSGPYEQYF,TGTGCCAGCAGCCAAGATAGTTCAGGCCCCTACGAGCAGTACTTC
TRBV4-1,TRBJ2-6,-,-,CASSQDGTLSGANVLTF,TGCGCCAGCAGCCAAGATGGGACACTCTCTGGGGCCAACGTCCTGACTTTC
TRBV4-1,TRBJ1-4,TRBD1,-,CASSPDPGQGRGYEKLFF,TGCGCCAGCAGCCCCGACCCGGGACAGGGAAGGGGTTATGAAAAACTGTTTTTT
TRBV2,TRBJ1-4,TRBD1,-,CASSLGTGAVATNEKLFF,TGTGCCAGCAGTCTGGGGACAGGGGCCGTTGCAACTAATGAAAAACTGTTTTTT
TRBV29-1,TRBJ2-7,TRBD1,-,CSVELTGDRGWYEQYF,TGCAGCGTTGAACTTACGGGGGACAGGGGTTGGTACGAGCAGTACTTC
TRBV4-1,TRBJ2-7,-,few,CASSQMSSYEQYF,TGCGCCAGCAGCCAAATGAGCTCCTACGAGCAGTACTTC